What follows is one T cell receptor beta chain and its context. The sample holds a few counts of this clonotype. Its antigen target is currently unknown. One base away there is no much larger clone; base qualities are not given. The library was obtained by 5' RACE. Sequencing relied on an Illumina HiSeq 2500. The second PCR ran for roughly 7 to 12 cycles and used a J-beta primer mix along with a sample-barcoded 5' primer. A template-switch 5' adaptor carrying 12 random nucleotides introduced a unique molecular identifier onto each TCR beta cDNA molecule. At least 2.5 million CDR3-containing paired-end reads were obtained from each sample. All of the RNA was converted into first-strand cDNA using the Mint cDNA synthesis kit, with a TRBC-specific oligonucleotide serving as the primer. Following uracil-DNA glycosylase treatment, all cDNA underwent a first 18-cycle PCR with the universal primers M1SS and BC2_uni_R. In the paper's pipeline: For normalization, 1 million high-quality reads were randomly selected from each sample, with every read carrying a distinct molecular identifier. Reads sharing molecular identifiers were discarded rather than binned into consensus sequences. MiTCR, set to a Q25 quality threshold and the strictest error-elimination algorithm, was used for CDR3 identification, clonotype clustering and error correction. Lower-bound total TCR beta diversity was estimated with a nonparametric unseen species model using Euler transformation. TCRdb applied fastp at Q25 and MiXCR to the public reads, then kept only in-frame beta chains. Under each unique CDR3 protein, matching rows form one entry showing the most common genes and DNA. TCRdb, rather than the study authors, made the V and J calls. This sample holds around 1,000,000 distinct CDR3 sequences; 20% to 25% were observed only once. Less than 0.85% of the sample lies in the top ten.

From cysteine to phenylalanine, the CDR3 is 17 amino acids long. Of all the DNA, just the CDR3 is kept, 51 bases in frame from base 1. CDR1 MNHEY and CDR2 SVGEGT were looked up in the germline V gene. From V the trimming removes 5 bases and from J it removes 5 bases, while the gene matches leave 12 bases of the junction unaccounted for. This record comes from a study of blood T cells in healthy people across ages (dated by TCRdb to between 2014 and 2017). Concerning the study at large: In model experiments, roughly one uniquely barcoded TCR beta cDNA molecule per two T cells was captured by template switching. Using deep sequencing normalized with unique cDNA molecular identifiers, the study measured how TCR beta repertoire diversity changes with age. The donors were divided into four age groups: young (average around 16 years), middle-aged (approximately 39), aged (about 62) and long-lived (roughly 82). Using the same blood draw, the study looked at two additional independent replicas of 1 million unique cDNA reads for two donors, one aged 18 to 30 and the other aged 80 or older.

Systemically healthy Caucasian individuals from Russia, 35 to 50 in total and aged roughly 6 to 100 years, were included as donors. Each donor gave 9 to 10 milliliters of peripheral blood, collected into EDTA-treated Vacutainer tubes. Ficoll-Paque density-gradient centrifugation was used to isolate PBMCs, with at least 6.5 million per sample. Trizol reagent was used to extract total RNA from PBMCs, with at least 6 micrograms per sample. For every donor, an aliquot of PBMCs went through flow cytometry to measure the percentages of naive CD45RAhigh/CD27high T cells. Study-level results and caveats: Estimates of total diversity based on one million sequenced T cells were regarded as lower bounds and as underestimates. As age increased, observed TCR beta diversity per million T cells dropped in a roughly linear way, and a significant reduction was already evident by age about 40. Compared with the aged group, the long-lived group had more naive CD4+ T cells, fewer expanded clones and increased TCR diversity, suggesting age selection. Donor CMV infection status was unknown, potentially confounding age-related changes in expanded clonotypes. Because profiling used bulk unsorted PBMCs, naive and antigen-experienced compartments could not be compared conclusively. A strong correlation was found between observed TCR beta diversity and the percentage of naive T cells measured by flow cytometry.

These data were also reused for a study on T cells of mothers and their children. As the second study states: Donors were nine systemically healthy Caucasian individuals: three mothers and their six children. cDNA synthesis consumed the entire amount of extracted RNA, loaded at around 1.5 ug RNA in each 15 ul reaction. In the second PCR, the M1S primer introduced both the sample barcodes and 2-4 random nucleotides. More than 8 million TCR beta CDR3 reads were obtained from each mother, and roughly 3 million reads were obtained from each child. Thymic selection shapes the output of TCR recombination in a similar way in related and unrelated pairs, and inherited differences have a minor effect. Normalized repertoire overlap was always slightly but never significantly higher in related than unrelated mother-child pairs. No persistent microchimeric T cell clones were found, with a detection sensitivity of approximately 110 clones per million clonotypes. Deep NGS was used in the study to compare the TCR beta repertoires of mothers and children and to look for features that separate related mother-child pairs from unrelated individuals. On average, the children were 11 +/- 4 years old, while the mothers were approximately 40 +/- 4 years old. After adapters were ligated using NEBNext reagents, the libraries underwent 100+100 nt paired-end sequencing on an Illumina HiSeq 2000. To prevent cross-contamination, the mother and child libraries were prepared one month apart and sequenced in separate runs. Each donor had between about 450,000 and 2,100,000 distinct TCR beta clonotypes identified. Naive TCR beta clonotypes were estimated from low-frequency clonotypes matched to each donor's FACS-determined naive share, without sorting.

Sample: blood. The chain employs TRBV6-2 or TRBV6-3 and TRBJ2-5; 12 bases in the junction line up with TRBD2. The receptor's source is a girl between 2 and 10 years old in good health. The CDR3 region reads CASSRRRGLAGFETQYF. The DNA is TGTGCCAGCAGTCGGAGGAGAGGACTAGCGGGGTTTGAGACCCAGTACTTC.